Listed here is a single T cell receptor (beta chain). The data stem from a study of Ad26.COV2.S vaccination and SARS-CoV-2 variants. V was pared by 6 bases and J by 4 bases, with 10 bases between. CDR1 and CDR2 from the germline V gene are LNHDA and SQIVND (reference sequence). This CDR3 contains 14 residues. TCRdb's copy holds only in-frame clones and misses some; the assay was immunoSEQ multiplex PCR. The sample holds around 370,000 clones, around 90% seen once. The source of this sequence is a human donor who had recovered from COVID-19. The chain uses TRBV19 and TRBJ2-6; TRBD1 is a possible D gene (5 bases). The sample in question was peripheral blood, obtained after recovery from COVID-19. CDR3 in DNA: TGTGCCAGTAGGGACATCGCCGGGGCCAACGTCCTGACTTTC. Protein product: CASRDIAGANVLTF.